This is a list of T cell receptor beta chains from one sample in a study of spatial heterogeneity in lung cancer. One entry per CDR3 protein, called by TCRdb with MiXCR from the 5' RACE reads. The data hold 51,000 or so distinct CDR3 sequences, with roughly 7.4% observed a single time. The sequenced sample was PBMCs, obtained at follow-up. These receptors were collected from a female donor with early-stage non-small cell lung cancer. Each CDR3 is given with its conserved first and last residue. The order of the fields is clone size, J gene, D gene, V gene, CDR3 DNA, CDR3 protein. D genes are given only for firm matches. Some rows mark clone size as missing; the rest say once, few, many or name a class of expanded clone.

NA TRBJ1-1 NA TRBV7-2 TGTGCCAGCTCCCCTCCTTTTAGGGGAGAGACTGAAGCTTTCTTT CASSPPFRGETEAFF
medium-sized TRBJ1-5 NA TRBV7-9 TGTGCCAGCAGCTCAACAGCCTCGGGCACTCAGCCCCAGCATTTT CASSSTASGTQPQHF
many TRBJ2-7 TRBD2 TRBV9 TGTGCCAAAACGGGAGGGGACGAGCAGTACTTC CAKTGGDEQYF
many TRBJ2-3 NA TRBV5-1 TGCGCCAGCAGCTTGCAGCGTTGGGGTTCAGATACGCAGTATTTT CASSLQRWGSDTQYF
NA TRBJ2-3 NA TRBV7-2 TGTGCCAGCAGCTTTTGGGGACCCTCCCTTTTTAGCACAGATACGCAGTATTTT CASSFWGPSLFSTDTQYF
many TRBJ2-5 NA TRBV2 TGTGCCAGCAGTGGTCGGGGTTTGGTGACCCAGTACTTC CASSGRGLVTQYF
many TRBJ2-7 TRBD2 TRBV5-1 TGCGCCAGCAGCTTGGTCCTAGCGGGGGGGCCATCAACTTTGCAGTACTTC CASSLVLAGGPSTLQYF
few TRBJ1-6 NA TRBV3-1 TGTGCCAGCCAGGAGCGGGGTAGCGGTAATTCACCCCTCCACTTT CASQERGSGNSPLHF
few TRBJ2-3 NA TRBV14 TGTGCCAGCAGCCCGACCCTAGATACGCAGTATTTT CASSPTLDTQYF
many TRBJ2-2 NA TRBV9 TGTGCCAGCAGCGTAGGGTCAGCGGGGAACACCGGGGAGCTGTTTTTT CASSVGSAGNTGELFF
few TRBJ1-2 NA TRBV7-9 TGTGCCAGCAGCTTAGCAGGGAATGGCTACACCTTC CASSLAGNGYTF
many TRBJ1-1 NA TRBV12-3/TRBV12-4 TGTGCCAGCAGTTTACAACACCAGAACACTGAAGCTTTCTTT CASSLQHQNTEAFF
NA TRBJ1-5 NA TRBV15 TGTGCCACCAGCAGAGACAGATCCCAGCCCCAGCATTTT CATSRDRSQPQHF
few TRBJ2-7 NA TRBV6-2/TRBV6-3 TGTGCCAGCAGATCAAACAGGGATACCTACGAGCAGTACTTC CASRSNRDTYEQYF
many TRBJ2-5 TRBD1 TRBV7-6 TGTGCCAGCAGCCCAGAAGGGGACAGGAAAGAGACCCAGTACTTC CASSPEGDRKETQYF
NA TRBJ2-5 NA TRBV5-1 TGCGCCAGCAGCTTCAACGGGATCCCCCAAGAGACCCAGTACTTC CASSFNGIPQETQYF
many TRBJ1-1 NA TRBV7-2 TGTGCCAGCAGCTTAGCGCTCCAGGGGTCTGAAGCTTTCTTT CASSLALQGSEAFF
many TRBJ1-1 NA TRBV7-2 TGTGCCAGCAGCTTAATTGTGCTGGGGGACACTGAAGCTTTCTTT CASSLIVLGDTEAFF
many TRBJ1-3 NA TRBV20-1 TGCAGTGCTAGAGATAAGACAGGTGGAAACACCATATATTTT CSARDKTGGNTIYF
many TRBJ1-1 NA TRBV10-3 TGTGCCATCAGTGACCCAGGCCTAAACACTGAAGCTTTCTTT CAISDPGLNTEAFF
few TRBJ1-5 NA TRBV18 TGTGCCAGCTCACCGGGAGTCCTATATAGCAATCAGCCCCAGCATTTT CASSPGVLYSNQPQHF